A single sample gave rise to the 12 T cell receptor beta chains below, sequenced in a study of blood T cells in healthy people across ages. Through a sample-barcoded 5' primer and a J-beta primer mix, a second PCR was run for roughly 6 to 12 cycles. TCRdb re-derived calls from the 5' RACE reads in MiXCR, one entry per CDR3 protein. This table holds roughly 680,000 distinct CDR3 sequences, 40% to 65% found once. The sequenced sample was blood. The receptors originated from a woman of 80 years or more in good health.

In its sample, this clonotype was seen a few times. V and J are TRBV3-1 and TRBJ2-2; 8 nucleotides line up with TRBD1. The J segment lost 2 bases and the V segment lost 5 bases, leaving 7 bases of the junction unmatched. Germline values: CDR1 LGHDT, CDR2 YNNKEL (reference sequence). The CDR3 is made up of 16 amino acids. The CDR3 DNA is TGTGCCAGCAGCTCCCGACAGGGGATTAACACCGGGGAGCTGTTTTTT. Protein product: CASSSRQGINTGELFF.

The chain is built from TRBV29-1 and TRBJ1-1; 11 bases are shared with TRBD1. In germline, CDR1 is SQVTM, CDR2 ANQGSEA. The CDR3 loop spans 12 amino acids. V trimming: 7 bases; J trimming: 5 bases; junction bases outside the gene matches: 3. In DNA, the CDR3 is TGCAGCGCGGACAGGGGGCGAACTGAAGCTTTCTTT. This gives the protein CSADRGRTEAFF.

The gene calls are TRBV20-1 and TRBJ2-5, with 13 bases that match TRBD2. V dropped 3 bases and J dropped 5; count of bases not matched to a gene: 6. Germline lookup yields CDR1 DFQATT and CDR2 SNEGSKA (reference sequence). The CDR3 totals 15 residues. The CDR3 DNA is TGCAGTGCTAGGGGGACTAGCGGGAAACGGGAGACCCAGTACTTC. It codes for CSARGTSGKRETQYF.

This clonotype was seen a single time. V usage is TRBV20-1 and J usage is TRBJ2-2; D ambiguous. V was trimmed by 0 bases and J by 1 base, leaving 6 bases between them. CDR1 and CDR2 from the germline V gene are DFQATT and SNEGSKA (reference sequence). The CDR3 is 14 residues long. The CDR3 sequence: CSARENLNTGELFF. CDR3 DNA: TGCAGTGCTAGAGAGAACCTGAACACCGGGGAGCTGTTTTTT.

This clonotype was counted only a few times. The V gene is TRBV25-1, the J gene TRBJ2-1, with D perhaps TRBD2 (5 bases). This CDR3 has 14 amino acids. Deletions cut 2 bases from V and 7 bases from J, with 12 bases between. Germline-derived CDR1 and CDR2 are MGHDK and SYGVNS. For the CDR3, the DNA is TGTGCCAGCAGTGAAACGAGGGATGGGAATGAGCAGTTCTTC. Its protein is CASSETRDGNEQFF.

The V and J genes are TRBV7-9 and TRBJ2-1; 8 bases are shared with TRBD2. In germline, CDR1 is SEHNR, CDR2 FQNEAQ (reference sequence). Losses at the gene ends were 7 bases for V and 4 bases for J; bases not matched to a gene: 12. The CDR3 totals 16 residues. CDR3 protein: CASKGPGTSSYNEQFF. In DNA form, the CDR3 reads TGTGCCAGCAAGGGCCCAGGGACTAGTAGTTACAATGAGCAGTTCTTC.

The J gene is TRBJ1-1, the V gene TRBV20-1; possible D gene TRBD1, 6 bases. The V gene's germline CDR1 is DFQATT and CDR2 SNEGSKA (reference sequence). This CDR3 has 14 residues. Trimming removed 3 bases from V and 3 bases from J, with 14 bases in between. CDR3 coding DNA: TGCAGTGCTAGGGGGGGCGGGGGGGACACTGAAGCTTTCTTT. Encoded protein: CSARGGGGDTEAFF.

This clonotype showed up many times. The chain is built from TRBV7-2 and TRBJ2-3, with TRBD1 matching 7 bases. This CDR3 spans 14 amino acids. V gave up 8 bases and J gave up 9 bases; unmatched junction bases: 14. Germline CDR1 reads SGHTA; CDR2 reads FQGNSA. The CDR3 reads CASALGGYLDTQYF. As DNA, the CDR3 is TGTGCCAGCGCCCTAGGGGGCTACCTGGACACGCAGTATTTT.

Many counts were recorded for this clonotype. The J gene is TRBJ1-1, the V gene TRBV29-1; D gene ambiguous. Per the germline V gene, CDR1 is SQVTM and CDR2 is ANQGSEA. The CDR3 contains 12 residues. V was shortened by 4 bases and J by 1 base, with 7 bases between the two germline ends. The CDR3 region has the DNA TGCAGCGTTGTCCGCAGGAACACTGAAGCTTTCTTT. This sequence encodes CSVVRRNTEAFF.

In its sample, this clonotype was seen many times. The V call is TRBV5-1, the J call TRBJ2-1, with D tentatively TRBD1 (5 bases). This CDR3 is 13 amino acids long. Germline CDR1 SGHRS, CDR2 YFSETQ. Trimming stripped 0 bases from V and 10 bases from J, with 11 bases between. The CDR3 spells CASSLEADTEQFF. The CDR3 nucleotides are TGCGCCAGCAGCTTGGAGGCGGACACCGAGCAGTTCTTC.

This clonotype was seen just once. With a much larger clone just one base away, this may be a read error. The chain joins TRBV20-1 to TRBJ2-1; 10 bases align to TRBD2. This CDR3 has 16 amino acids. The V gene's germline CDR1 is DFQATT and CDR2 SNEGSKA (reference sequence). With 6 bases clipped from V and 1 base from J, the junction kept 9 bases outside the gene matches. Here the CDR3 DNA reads TGCAGTGCGGCCCGACCAGCGGGGGGGTCCTACAATGAGCAGTTCTTC. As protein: CSAARPAGGSYNEQFF.

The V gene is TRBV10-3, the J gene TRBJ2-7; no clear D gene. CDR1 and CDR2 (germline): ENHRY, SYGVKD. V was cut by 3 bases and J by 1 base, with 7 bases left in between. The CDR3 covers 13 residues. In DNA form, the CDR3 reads TGTGCCATCAGTGACGGGCCATCCTACGAGCAGTACTTC. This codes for CAISDGPSYEQYF.